The entry below gives a single TCR beta chain sequence along with its context. Antigen: not known. The junction differs from germline at one of its ends, possibly a read error. This sample stems from a study of T cell clonotyping in hematopoietic cell transplantation. On the study more broadly: Pretransplant recipient samples were taken after cytoreduction.

Points from the study as a whole: At the given depth, recipient repertoires were over 95% de novo clonotypes.

Noted time point: recipient sample about 28 days before transplant, after cytoreduction. This table comes from immunoSEQ multiplex PCR, and its TCRdb copy is limited to in-frame clones, with some not included. The sample contains approximately 80,000 clones, almost 97% of which appear only once. The TCR sequence derives from a woman in her forties or fifties with acute myeloid leukemia. Some clones in this sample may be carry-over from other donors' samples. Specimen: peripheral blood mononuclear cells, collected before stem cell transplant.

The CDR3 nucleotides are TGTGCCAGCAGCTTATTTCAGGGGTTGGATTTC. It codes for CASSLFQGLDF. The J gene is TRBJ2-7, the V gene TRBV7-9, with D possibly matching TRBD1 (6 bases). The CDR3 extends over 11 amino acids. Germline CDR1 is SEHNR and CDR2 is FQNEAQ (reference sequence).